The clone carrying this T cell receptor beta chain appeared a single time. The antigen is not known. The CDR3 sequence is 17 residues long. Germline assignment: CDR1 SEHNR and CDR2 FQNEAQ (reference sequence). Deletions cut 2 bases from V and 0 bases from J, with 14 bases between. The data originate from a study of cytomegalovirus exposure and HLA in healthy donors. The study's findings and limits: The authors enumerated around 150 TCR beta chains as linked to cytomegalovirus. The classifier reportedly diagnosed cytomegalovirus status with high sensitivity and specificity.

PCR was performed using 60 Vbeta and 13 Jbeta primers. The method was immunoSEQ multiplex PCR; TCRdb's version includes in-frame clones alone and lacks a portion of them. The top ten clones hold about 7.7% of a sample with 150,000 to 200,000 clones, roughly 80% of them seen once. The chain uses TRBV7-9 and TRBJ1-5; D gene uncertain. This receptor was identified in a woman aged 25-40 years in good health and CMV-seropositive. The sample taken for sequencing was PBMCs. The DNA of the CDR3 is TGTGCCAGCAGCTTATTCTTTGGGCCGGATAGCAATCAGCCCCAGCATTTT. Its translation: CASSLFFGPDSNQPQHF. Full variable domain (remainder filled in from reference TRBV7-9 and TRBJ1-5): DTGVSQNPRHKITKRGQNVTFRCDPISEHNRLYWYRQTLGQGPEFLTYFQNEAQLEKSRLLSDRFSAERPKGSFSTLEIQRTEQGDSAMYLCASSLFFGPDSNQPQHFGDGTRLSIL.